This T cell receptor beta chain was observed in a study of T-cell memory formation after mild COVID-19. Constant-segment primers were used for 5'RACE, and the resulting TCR alpha and TCR beta cDNA libraries carried sample barcodes and UMIs. Each CDR3 protein is one row after TCRdb ran MiXCR on the 5' RACE reads. This table has fewer than 300,000 distinct CDR3 sequences, under 20% appearing once. Looked up from germline, CDR1 is SGHVS and CDR2 is FQNEAQ. The length of the CDR3 is 15 residues. V gave up 1 base and J gave up 5 bases, with 11 bases separating them. The study, taken as a whole, reports: The appearance of some responding clones in pre-infection memory suggested that cross-reactive memory joined.

Comment on this clonotype: As yet, its antigen is unknown.

The receptor was derived from a man aged 18-30 years who had mild COVID-19 (a few samples of this study predate the infection). Cell type and time point are not known. This chain links TRBV7-8 with TRBJ2-2; D not resolved. Sequencing input: PBMCs or a T cell subset sorted from them (not recorded which). This CDR3 is CASSLETIGTGELFF. DNA of the CDR3: TGTGCCAGCAGCTTAGAGACAATAGGGACCGGGGAGCTGTTTTTT.